This T cell receptor (beta chain) was documented in a study of cytomegalovirus exposure and HLA in healthy donors. For the study at large: Of the donors genotyped, approximately 400 in all, 75% to 90% fell in the Caucasian-associated ancestry cluster. Study observations and caveats: In a later analysis, HLA-associated TCR beta chains were more clonally expanded than equally common others.

The primer mix had 60 Vbeta and 13 Jbeta primers. Data came from immunoSEQ multiplex PCR; TCRdb stores just in-frame clones and leaves some out. Counted here are 140,000 to 150,000 clones, roughly 74% occurring once; the ten biggest clones make up 2% to 3%. Looked up from germline, CDR1 is MDHEN and CDR2 is SYDVKM. Trimming took off 2 bases at V and 0 bases at J, with 8 bases between the two ends. The CDR3 has 16 residues. About this clone itself: As yet, its antigen is unknown.

What was sequenced was PBMCs. J is TRBJ1-6 and V is TRBV28; D is ambiguous. The receptor comes from a young woman in good health and CMV-seropositive. CDR3 sequence reads: CASSLMGSSYNSPLHF. The CDR3, as DNA: TGTGCCAGCAGTTTAATGGGGAGCTCCTATAATTCACCCCTCCACTTT.